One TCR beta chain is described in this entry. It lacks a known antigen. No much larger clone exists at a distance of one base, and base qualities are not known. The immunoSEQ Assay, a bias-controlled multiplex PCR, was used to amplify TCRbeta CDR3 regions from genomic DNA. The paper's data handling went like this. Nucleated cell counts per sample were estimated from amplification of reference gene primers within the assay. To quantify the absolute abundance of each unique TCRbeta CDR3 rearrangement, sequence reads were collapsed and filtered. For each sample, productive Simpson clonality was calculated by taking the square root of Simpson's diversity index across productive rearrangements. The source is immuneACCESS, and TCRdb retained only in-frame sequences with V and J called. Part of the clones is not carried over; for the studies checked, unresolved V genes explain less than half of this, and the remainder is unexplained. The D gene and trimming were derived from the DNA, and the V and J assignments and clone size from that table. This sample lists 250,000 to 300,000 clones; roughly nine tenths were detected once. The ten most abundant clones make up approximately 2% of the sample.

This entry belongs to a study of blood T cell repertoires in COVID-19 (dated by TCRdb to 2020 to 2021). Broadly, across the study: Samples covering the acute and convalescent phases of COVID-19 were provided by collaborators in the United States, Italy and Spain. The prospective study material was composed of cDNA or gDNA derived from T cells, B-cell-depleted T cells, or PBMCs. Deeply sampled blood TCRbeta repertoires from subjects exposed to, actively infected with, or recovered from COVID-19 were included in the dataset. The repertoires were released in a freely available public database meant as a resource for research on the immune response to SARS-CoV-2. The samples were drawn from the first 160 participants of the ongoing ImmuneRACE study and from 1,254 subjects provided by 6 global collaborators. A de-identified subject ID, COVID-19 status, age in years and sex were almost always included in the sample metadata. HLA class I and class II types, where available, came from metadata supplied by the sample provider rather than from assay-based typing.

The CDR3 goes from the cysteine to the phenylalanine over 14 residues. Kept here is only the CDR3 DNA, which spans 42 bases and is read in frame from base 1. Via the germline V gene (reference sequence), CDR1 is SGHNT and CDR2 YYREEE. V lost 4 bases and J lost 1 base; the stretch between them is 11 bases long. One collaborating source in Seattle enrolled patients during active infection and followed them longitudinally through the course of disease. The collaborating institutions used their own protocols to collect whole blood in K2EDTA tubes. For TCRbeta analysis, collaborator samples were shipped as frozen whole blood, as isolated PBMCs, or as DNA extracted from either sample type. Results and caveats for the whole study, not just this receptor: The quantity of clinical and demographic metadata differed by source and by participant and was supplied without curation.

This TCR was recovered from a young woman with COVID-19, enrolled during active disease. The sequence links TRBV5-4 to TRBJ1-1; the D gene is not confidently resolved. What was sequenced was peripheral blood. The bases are TGTGCCAGCAGCCTCGACATTTCGAACACTGAAGCTTTCTTT. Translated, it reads CASSLDISNTEAFF. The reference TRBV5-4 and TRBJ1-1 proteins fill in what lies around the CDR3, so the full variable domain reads ETGVTQSPTHLIKTRGQQVTLRCSSQSGHNTVSWYQQALGQGPQFIFQYYREEENGRGNFPPRFSGLQFPNYSSELNVNALELDDSALYLCASSLDISNTEAFFGQGTRLTVV.